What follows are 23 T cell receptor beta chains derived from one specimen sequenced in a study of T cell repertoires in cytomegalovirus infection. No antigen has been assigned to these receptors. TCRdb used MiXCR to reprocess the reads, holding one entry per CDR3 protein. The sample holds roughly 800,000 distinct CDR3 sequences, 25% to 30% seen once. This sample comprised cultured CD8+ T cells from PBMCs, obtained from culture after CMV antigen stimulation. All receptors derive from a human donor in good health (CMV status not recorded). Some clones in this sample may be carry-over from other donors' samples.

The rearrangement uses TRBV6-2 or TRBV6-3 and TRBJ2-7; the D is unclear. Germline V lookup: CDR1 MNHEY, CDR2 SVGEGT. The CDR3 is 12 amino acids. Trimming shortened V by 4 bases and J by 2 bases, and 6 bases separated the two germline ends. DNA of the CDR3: TGTGCCAGCAGTTTCAGCCCCTACGAGCAGTACGTC. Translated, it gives CASSFSPYEQYV.

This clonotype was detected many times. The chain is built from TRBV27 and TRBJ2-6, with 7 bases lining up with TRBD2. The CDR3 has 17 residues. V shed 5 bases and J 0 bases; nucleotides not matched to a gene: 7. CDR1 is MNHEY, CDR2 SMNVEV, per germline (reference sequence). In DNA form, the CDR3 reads TGTGCCAGCAGTCCCACCTTAGCGGGCTCTGGGGCCAACGTCCTGACTTTC. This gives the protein CASSPTLAGSGANVLTF.

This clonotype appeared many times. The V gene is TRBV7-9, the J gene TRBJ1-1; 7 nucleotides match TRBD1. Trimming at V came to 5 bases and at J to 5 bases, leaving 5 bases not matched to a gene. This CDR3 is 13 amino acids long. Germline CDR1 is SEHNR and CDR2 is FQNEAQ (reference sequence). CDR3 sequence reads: CASSSPGGTEAFF. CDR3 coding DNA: TGTGCCAGCAGCAGCCCAGGGGGGACTGAAGCTTTCTTT.

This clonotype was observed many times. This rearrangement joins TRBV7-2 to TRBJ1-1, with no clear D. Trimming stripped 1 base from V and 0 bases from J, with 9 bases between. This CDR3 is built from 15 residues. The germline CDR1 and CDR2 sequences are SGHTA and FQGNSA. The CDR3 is CASSLGAGMNTEAFF. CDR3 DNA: TGTGCCAGCAGCTTAGGGGCGGGCATGAACACTGAAGCTTTCTTT.

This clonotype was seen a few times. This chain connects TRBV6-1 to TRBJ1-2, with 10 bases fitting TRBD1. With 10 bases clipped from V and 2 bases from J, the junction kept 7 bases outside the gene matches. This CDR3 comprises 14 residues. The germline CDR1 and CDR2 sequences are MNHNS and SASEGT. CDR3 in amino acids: CATLGTGANYGYTF. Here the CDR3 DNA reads TGTGCCACCTTAGGGACAGGGGCCAACTATGGCTACACCTTC.

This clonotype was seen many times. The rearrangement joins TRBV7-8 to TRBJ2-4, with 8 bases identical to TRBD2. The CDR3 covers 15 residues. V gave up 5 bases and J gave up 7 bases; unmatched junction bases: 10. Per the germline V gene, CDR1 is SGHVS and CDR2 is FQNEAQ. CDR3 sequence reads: CASSPGGEVINIQYF. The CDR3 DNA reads TGTGCCAGCAGCCCCGGGGGGGAGGTGATCAACATTCAGTACTTC.

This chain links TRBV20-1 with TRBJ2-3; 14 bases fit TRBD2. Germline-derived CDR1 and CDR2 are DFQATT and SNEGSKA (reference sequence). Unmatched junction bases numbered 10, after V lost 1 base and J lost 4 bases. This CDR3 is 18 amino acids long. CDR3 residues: CSARVGTSGGRTPDTQYF. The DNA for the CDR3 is TGCAGTGCTAGAGTGGGGACTAGCGGGGGCAGGACACCAGATACGCAGTATTTT.

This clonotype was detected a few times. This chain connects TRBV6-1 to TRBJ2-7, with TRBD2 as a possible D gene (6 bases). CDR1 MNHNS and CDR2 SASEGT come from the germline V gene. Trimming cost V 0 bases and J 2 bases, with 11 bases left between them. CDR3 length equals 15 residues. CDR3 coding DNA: TGTGCCAGCAGTGAAGCAGCGGGCAGCCCCTACGAGCAGTACGTC. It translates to CASSEAAGSPYEQYV.

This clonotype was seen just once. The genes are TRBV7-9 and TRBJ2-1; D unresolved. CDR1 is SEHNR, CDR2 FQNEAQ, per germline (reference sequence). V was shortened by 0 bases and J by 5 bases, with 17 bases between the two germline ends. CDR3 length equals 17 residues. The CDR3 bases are TGTGCCAGCAGCTTAGCTCCCGGGTTGTACCTGGACAATGAGCAGTTCTTC. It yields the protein CASSLAPGLYLDNEQFF.

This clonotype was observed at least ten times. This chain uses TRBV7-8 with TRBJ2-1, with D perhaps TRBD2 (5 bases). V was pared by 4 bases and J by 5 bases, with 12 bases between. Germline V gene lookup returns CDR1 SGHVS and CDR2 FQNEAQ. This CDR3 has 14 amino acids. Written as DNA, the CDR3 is TGTGCCAGCAGCTCACCACTAGAAAACAATGAGCAGTTCTTC. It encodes CASSSPLENNEQFF.

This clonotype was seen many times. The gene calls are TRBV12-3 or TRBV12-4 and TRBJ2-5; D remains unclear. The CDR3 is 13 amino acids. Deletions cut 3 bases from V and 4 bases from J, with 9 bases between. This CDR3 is CASSFNIGETQYF. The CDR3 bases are TGTGCCAGCAGTTTTAATATAGGAGAGACCCAGTACTTC.

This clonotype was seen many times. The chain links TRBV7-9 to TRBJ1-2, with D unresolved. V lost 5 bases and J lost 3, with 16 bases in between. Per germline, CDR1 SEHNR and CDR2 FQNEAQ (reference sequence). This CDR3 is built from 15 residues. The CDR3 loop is CASSAAWGAYYGYTF. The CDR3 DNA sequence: TGTGCCAGCAGCGCCGCCTGGGGAGCCTACTATGGCTACACCTTC.

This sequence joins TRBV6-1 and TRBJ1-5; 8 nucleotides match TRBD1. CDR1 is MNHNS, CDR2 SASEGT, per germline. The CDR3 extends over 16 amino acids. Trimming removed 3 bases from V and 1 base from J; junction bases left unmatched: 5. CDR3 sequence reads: CASSDTGGESNQPQHF. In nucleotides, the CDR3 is TGTGCCAGCAGTGATACAGGGGGGGAAAGCAATCAGCCCCAGCATTTT.

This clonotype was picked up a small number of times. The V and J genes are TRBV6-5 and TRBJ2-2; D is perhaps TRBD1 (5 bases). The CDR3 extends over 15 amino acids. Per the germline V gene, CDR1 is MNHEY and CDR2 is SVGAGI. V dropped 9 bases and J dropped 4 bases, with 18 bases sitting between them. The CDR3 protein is CASGLSLGPTGELFF. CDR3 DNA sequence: TGTGCCAGTGGATTGAGTTTGGGGCCCACCGGGGAGCTGTTTTTT.

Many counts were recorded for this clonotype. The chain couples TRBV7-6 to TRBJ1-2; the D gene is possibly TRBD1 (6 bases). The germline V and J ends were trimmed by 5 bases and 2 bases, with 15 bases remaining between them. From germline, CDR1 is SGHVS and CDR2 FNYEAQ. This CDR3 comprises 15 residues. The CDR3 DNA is TGTGCCAGCAGCCCAGGGAGGGGGAGGAACTATGGCTACACCTTC. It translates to CASSPGRGRNYGYTF.

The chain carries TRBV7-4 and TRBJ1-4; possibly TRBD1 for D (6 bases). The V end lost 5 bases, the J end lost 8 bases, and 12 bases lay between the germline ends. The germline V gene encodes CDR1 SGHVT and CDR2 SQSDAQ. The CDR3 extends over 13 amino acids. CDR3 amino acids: CASSPGEEEKLFF. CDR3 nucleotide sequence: TGTGCCAGCAGCCCAGGGGAGGAGGAAAAACTGTTTTTT.

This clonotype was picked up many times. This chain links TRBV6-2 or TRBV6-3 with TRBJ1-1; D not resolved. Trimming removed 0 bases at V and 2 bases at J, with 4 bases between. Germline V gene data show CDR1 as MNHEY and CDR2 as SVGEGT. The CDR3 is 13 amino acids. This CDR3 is CASSYSSNTEAFF. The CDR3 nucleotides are TGTGCCAGCAGTTACTCGTCCAACACTGAAGCTTTCTTT.

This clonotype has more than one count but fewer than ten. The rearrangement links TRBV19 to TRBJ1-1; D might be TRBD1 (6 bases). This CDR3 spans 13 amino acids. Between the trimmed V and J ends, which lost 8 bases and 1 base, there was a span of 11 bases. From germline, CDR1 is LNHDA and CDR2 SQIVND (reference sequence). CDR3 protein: CASLDRTNTEAFF. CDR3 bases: TGTGCCAGTTTGGACAGAACGAACACTGAAGCTTTCTTT.

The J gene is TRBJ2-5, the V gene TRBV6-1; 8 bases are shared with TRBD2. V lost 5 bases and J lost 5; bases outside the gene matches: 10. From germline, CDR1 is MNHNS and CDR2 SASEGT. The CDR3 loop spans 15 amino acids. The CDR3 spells CASSFTAGAMETQYF. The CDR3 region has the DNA TGTGCCAGCAGTTTTACAGCGGGGGCTATGGAGACCCAGTACTTC.

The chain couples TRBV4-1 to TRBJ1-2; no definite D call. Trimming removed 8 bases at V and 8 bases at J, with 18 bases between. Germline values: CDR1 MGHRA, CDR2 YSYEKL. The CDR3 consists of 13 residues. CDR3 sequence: CASGPQDLSGYTF. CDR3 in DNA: TGCGCCAGCGGTCCCCAGGATCTGTCGGGCTACACCTTC.

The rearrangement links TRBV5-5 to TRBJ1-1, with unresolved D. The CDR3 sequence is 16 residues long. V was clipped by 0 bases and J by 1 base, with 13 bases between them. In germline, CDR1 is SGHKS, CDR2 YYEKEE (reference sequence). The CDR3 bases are TGTGCCAGCAGCTTGGGGTTCATTGGGGAGAACACTGAAGCTTTCTTT. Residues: CASSLGFIGENTEAFF.

The CDR3 bases are TGTGCCAGCAGCTTAAATACAGGGACTAACTATGGCTACACCTTC. The encoded protein is CASSLNTGTNYGYTF. The chain employs TRBV7-9 and TRBJ1-2, with D maybe TRBD1 (6 bases). This CDR3 contains 15 residues. The V end was cut by 2 bases, the J end by 0 bases, with 10 bases between. CDR1 and CDR2 from the germline V gene are SEHNR and FQNEAQ (reference sequence).

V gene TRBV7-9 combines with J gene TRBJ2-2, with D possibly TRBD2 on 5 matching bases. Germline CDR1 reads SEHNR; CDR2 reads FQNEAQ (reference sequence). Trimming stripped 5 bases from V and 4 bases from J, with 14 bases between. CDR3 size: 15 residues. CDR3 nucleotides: TGTGCCAGCAGCGAGCCTCAGAGCGGCACCGGGGAGCTGTTTTTT. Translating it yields CASSEPQSGTGELFF.